The present T cell receptor beta chain was sequenced within a study of human thymus T cells (dated by TCRdb to the early 2020s). The study in broad terms: The study used under 10 infant thymus samples plus four related peripheral blood samples to characterize TCR alpha and beta repertoires. The infant donors were about 7 to 250 days old, and the cohort included several males and a couple of females. The research as a whole found: Both the thymic and the peripheral blood repertoires appeared to show biased V and J gene segment usage. On average, approximately 790,000 unique TCRB clonotypes were obtained from thymus samples, compared with 75,000 to 90,000 from blood samples.

Using the immunoSEQ multiplex PCR assay, the TCRB and TCRAD loci were amplified from a standardized quantity of quality-controlled genomic DNA. Amplicons spanned the V(D)J region at a length sufficient to cover the CDR3 and identify V and J genes. Amplicon sequencing was performed on an Illumina platform through the commercial immunoSEQ service. The authors processed their data as follows. Primer bias and sequencing errors were corrected as previously described, and TCRAD and TCRB were defined on the basis of the IMGT database. The repertoires were analysed using immunoSEQ Analyzer 3.0 and VDJTools for basic statistics, V/J segment usage, diversity estimates, rarefaction and pairwise overlap. Diversity was estimated with Chao1, ChaoE, Efron-Thisted, Shannon and inverse Simpson indices, and also on datasets down-sampled to the smallest sample. Repertoire overlap was determined by strict matching of CDR3 nucleotide sequence, V gene and J gene, and Jaccard-based multidimensional scaling clustering was applied. In TCRdb, the immuneACCESS table is reduced to in-frame sequences with V and J assigned. These tables do not hold every clone; where another copy was compared, an unresolved V gene accounts for under half, and the others remain unexplained. That table gives V, J and clone size, and the DNA gave D and trimming. This sample comprises 40,000 to 45,000 clones, over 85% of them detected only once. The top ten clonotypes cover about 0.12% of the sample.

Including the terminal cysteine and phenylalanine, the CDR3 comprises 16 residues. The only DNA kept is the CDR3, 48 bases in frame from the first base. Trimming at the junction amounts to 5 bases on V and 5 bases on J, and the germline ends lie 22 bases apart. The germline V gene (reference sequence) specifies MNHEY as CDR1 and SMNVEV as CDR2. The donors were immunologically healthy infants in Finland who had open corrective cardiac surgery for congenital heart defects. For four of the eight donors, a small about 0.45-1 mL aliquot of peripheral blood was collected during surgery. For the blood samples, genomic DNA was extracted from all available leukocytes instead of from a set number of cells. ACK lysis buffer was used to remove erythrocytes from blood, and the leukocytes were stored at -70 degrees C as pellets. A QIAsymphony instrument was used to extract genomic DNA from frozen cell pellets.

Of note for this clone: What antigen it recognizes has not been identified. No quality values exist for individual bases; no much larger clone is one base distant.

Sequenced input: blood. This clonotype was sampled from a boy in the first two years of life with a congenital heart defect but otherwise immunologically healthy. The rearranged segments are TRBV27 and TRBJ2-7, and possibly TRBD2, on 5 matching bases. The CDR3 protein is CASSEWKEQEVNEQYF. The sequenced DNA: TGTGCCAGCAGTGAATGGAAAGAGCAGGAGGTAAACGAGCAGTACTTC.